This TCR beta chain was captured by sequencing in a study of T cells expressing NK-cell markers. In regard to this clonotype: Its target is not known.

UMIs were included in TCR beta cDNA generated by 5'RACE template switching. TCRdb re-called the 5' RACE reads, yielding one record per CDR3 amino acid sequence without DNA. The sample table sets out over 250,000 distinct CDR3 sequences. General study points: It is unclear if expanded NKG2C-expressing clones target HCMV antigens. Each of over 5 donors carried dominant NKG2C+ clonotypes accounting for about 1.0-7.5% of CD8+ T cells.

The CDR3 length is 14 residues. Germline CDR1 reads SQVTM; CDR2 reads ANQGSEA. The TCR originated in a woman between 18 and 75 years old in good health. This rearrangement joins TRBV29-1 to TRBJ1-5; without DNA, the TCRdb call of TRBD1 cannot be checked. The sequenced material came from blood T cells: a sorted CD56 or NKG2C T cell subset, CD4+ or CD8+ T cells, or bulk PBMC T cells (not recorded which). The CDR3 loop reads CSVRVPYSNQPQHF. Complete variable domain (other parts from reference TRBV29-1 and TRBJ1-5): SAVISQKPSRDICQRGTSLTIQCQVDSQVTMMFWYRQQPGQSLTLIATANQGSEATYESGFVIDKFPISRPNLTFSTLTVSNMSPEDSSIYLCSVRVPYSNQPQHFGDGTRLSIL.